The rows below give T cell receptor beta chains drawn from one sample of a study of blood T cell repertoires in COVID-19. Clones were sequenced by immunoSEQ multiplex PCR, and TCRdb holds only the in-frame ones, with some missing. The sample holds 150,000 or so clones; 88% are singletons and the top ten take roughly 25%. The sample consisted of peripheral blood. These receptors were collected from a man aged 55 to 69 with acute or convalescent COVID-19. Both conserved end residues are part of each CDR3. The D gene is left open where the match is weak. Size is stated for part of the rows, as once, few or many counts, or as a class when the clone is expanded.

J gene,V gene,clone size,D gene,CDR3 DNA,CDR3 protein
TRBJ1-2,TRBV24-1,NA,NA,TGTGCCACCAGTGACGGGGGGAACACTAACTATGGCTACACCTTC,CATSDGGNTNYGYTF
TRBJ1-1,TRBV3-1/TRBV3-2,NA,TRBD1,TGTGCCAGCAGCCAAGCCAATACAGGGGGCGCGGGGACTGAAGCTTTCTTT,CASSQANTGGAGTEAFF
TRBJ1-1,TRBV3-1/TRBV3-2,NA,NA,TGTGCCAGCGGAGGAGGGGAAAACACTGAAGCTTTCTTT,CASGGGENTEAFF
TRBJ1-1,TRBV29-1,NA,TRBD1,TGCAGCGTTGAAGGTAGGGACAGGGGGAACACTGAAGCTTTCTTT,CSVEGRDRGNTEAFF
TRBJ1-1,TRBV3-1/TRBV3-2,NA,NA,TGTGCCAGCAGCCAAGATCCAATGAACACTGAAGCTTTCTTT,CASSQDPMNTEAFF
TRBJ1-1,TRBV3-1/TRBV3-2,NA,NA,TGTGCCAGCAGCCAAGATTCGGTCGCTGAAGCTTTCTTT,CASSQDSVAEAFF
TRBJ1-5,TRBV19,NA,NA,TGTGCCAGTAGTAGCGGGGGTGCTGGCAATCAGCCCCAGCATTTT,CASSSGGAGNQPQHF
TRBJ1-1,TRBV5-1,NA,NA,TGCGCCAGCAACCCGAGCCTAACCCCGAACACTGAAGCTTTCTTT,CASNPSLTPNTEAFF
TRBJ1-4,TRBV11-3,NA,TRBD1,TGTGCCAGCAGCTCGGGACAGGGTCGAACTAATGAAAAACTGTTTTTT,CASSSGQGRTNEKLFF
TRBJ1-1,TRBV30,NA,NA,TGTGCCTGGAGTGTTCCCCGACAGGCCAACACTGAAGCTTTCTTT,CAWSVPRQANTEAFF
TRBJ1-2,TRBV9,NA,TRBD1,TGTGCCAGCAGCTCCCATATGGGACAGGGGCCCAATCTCTATGGCTACACCTTC,CASSSHMGQGPNLYGYTF
TRBJ2-1,TRBV5-1,NA,NA,TGCGCCAGCAGCCCGAGGGTGTCAGGGGCTCTGTTCAATGAGCAGTTCTTC,CASSPRVSGALFNEQFF
TRBJ2-3,TRBV24-1,NA,TRBD1,TGTGCCACCAGTGATTTAGCAGGGGGCGGCACAGATACGCAGTATTTT,CATSDLAGGGTDTQYF
TRBJ1-5,TRBV27,NA,NA,TGTGCCAGCAACCCTTGGGGCGGCAATCAGCCCCAGCATTTT,CASNPWGGNQPQHF
TRBJ1-4,TRBV11-2,NA,NA,TGTGCCAGCAGCTTAGGGGGCGGGGGCCTAGCTAATGAAAAACTGTTTTTT,CASSLGGGGLANEKLFF
TRBJ1-2,TRBV2,NA,TRBD1,TGTGCCAGCAGTCAGACAGGGGTGGGAGGCTACACCTTC,CASSQTGVGGYTF
TRBJ1-2,TRBV28,NA,TRBD1,TGTGCCAGCAGTTCCTGGACAGGGGGCAACTATGGCTACACCTTC,CASSSWTGGNYGYTF
TRBJ2-5,TRBV15,once,TRBD1,TGTGCCACCAGCAGAGCTGGGACAGGGTGGCAAGAGACCCAGTACTTC,CATSRAGTGWQETQYF
TRBJ2-2,TRBV5-1,NA,NA,TGCGCCAGCAGCTTGGGTATCGCGAACACCGGGGAGCTGTTTTTT,CASSLGIANTGELFF
TRBJ1-5,TRBV12-5,NA,NA,TGTGCTAGTGGGCTAAATCAGCCCCAGCATTTT,CASGLNQPQHF
TRBJ1-1,TRBV11-2,NA,NA,TGTGCCAGCAGCTTATGGGGGGGGAACACTGAAGCTTTCTTT,CASSLWGGNTEAFF
TRBJ1-2,TRBV27,NA,NA,TGTGCCAGCAGTTCAGCGGGGCAGCTGTATGGCTACACCTTC,CASSSAGQLYGYTF
TRBJ1-1,TRBV4-1,NA,NA,TGCGCCAGCAGCCAAGGGGAGGCCATGAACACTGAAGCTTTCTTT,CASSQGEAMNTEAFF
TRBJ1-6,TRBV9,NA,NA,TGTGCCAGCAGCGTAGATGGGGGCCTGAATTCACCCCTCCACTTT,CASSVDGGLNSPLHF
TRBJ2-1,TRBV11-2,once,TRBD2,TGTGCCAGCAGCTTGGCGGGAGTGTACAATGAGCAGTTCTTC,CASSLAGVYNEQFF
TRBJ2-1,TRBV9,NA,TRBD2,TGTGCCAGCAGCGTAGGTGGACTAGCCTCCTACAATGAGCAGTTCTTC,CASSVGGLASYNEQFF
TRBJ2-3,TRBV7-9,NA,NA,TGTGCCAGCAGCTCCGGGAGTCCAGATACGCAGTATTTT,CASSSGSPDTQYF
TRBJ1-1,TRBV10-3,NA,TRBD1,TGTGCCATCAGTGAGTATACAGGGGGTGCTTTCTTT,CAISEYTGGAFF
TRBJ1-1,TRBV5-1,many,NA,TGCGCCAGCAGCTTGCGGGGGGCAGGCACTGAAGCTTTCTTT,CASSLRGAGTEAFF
TRBJ2-3,TRBV5-4,NA,NA,TGTGCCAGCAGCCCCGGGGAAGGAGCAGGGGTTTCGACGCAGTATTTT,CASSPGEGAGVSTQYF
TRBJ1-3,TRBV6-5,NA,TRBD1,TGTGCCAGCAGACGGACAGGGGTAGGAAACACCATATATTTT,CASRRTGVGNTIYF
TRBJ2-5,TRBV7-9,NA,TRBD1,TGTGCCAGCAGCTTAGCGTCAGGGGGTGGGGAGACCCAGTACTTC,CASSLASGGGETQYF